This TCR beta chain was captured by sequencing in a study of blood T cells in healthy people across ages (dated by TCRdb to about 2015). A note on the overall study: In model experiments, template switching captured about one uniquely barcoded TCR beta cDNA molecule for every two T cells. The study measured age-related changes in TCR beta repertoire diversity using deep sequencing normalized with unique cDNA molecular identifiers. Donors were grouped into four age groups: young (average about 15 years), middle-aged (39), aged (roughly 62) and long-lived (about 82). Using the same blood draw, the study looked at two additional independent replicas of 1 million unique cDNA reads for two donors, one aged 18 to 30 and the other aged 80 or older. Findings and caveats that apply to the study as a whole: Observed TCR beta diversity per million T cells fell roughly linearly with age, and a significant reduction was already apparent by age about 36. Compared with the aged group, more naive CD4+ T cells, fewer expanded clones and increased TCR diversity were shown by the long-lived group, suggesting age selection. Estimates of total diversity based on one million sequenced T cells were considered lower bounds and underestimates. Because profiling used bulk unsorted PBMCs, naive and antigen-experienced compartments could not be compared conclusively. The CMV infection status of donors was not known, potentially confounding age-related changes in expanded clonotypes. The percentage of naive T cells measured by flow cytometry correlated strongly with observed TCR beta diversity.

This clonotype has just a few counts. Which antigen it targets is not known. Base qualities were left out, and no much larger clone turns up one base away. The roughly 37 donors, aged 6 to 90 years, were systemically healthy Caucasian individuals from Russia. Each donor gave ten milliliters of peripheral blood, collected into EDTA-treated Vacutainer tubes. PBMCs were isolated by Ficoll-Paque density-gradient centrifugation, with at least 6 million obtained per sample. Total RNA was extracted from PBMCs with Trizol reagent, with at least 5 micrograms obtained per sample. Naive CD45RAhigh/CD27high T cell percentages were measured by flow cytometry on a PBMC aliquot from every donor. Spanning cysteine to phenylalanine, the CDR3 consists of 17 amino acids. Only the CDR3 portion is preserved as DNA: 51 bases, with reading frame beginning at the first base. The germline V gene supplies CDR1 MNHEY and CDR2 SVGAGI. V drops 0 bases and J drops 6 bases, leaving 18 bases in between.

Receptor amplification or capture employed 5' RACE. TCRdb lists the instrument as Illumina HiSeq 2500. The second PCR ran for about 6 to 11 cycles and used a J-beta primer mix along with a sample-barcoded 5' primer. A unique molecular identifier was introduced onto each TCR beta cDNA molecule by a template-switch 5' adaptor carrying 12 random nucleotides. Each sample yielded at least 2.5 million CDR3-containing paired-end reads. First-strand cDNA was synthesized from all RNA with the Mint cDNA synthesis kit, primed by a TRBC-specific oligonucleotide. All cDNA was treated with uracil-DNA glycosylase and then went through a first 18-cycle PCR with the universal primers M1SS and BC2_uni_R. In the paper's pipeline: For normalization, 1 million high-quality reads, each with a distinct molecular identifier, were randomly selected from each sample. Instead of being binned into consensus sequences, reads with shared molecular identifiers were discarded. MiTCR, set to a Q25 quality threshold and the strictest error-elimination algorithm, was used for CDR3 identification, clonotype clustering and error correction. A nonparametric unseen species model using Euler transformation provided a lower-bound estimate of total TCR beta diversity. TCRdb ran its own pipeline on the public reads, namely fastp trimming at Q25 and MiXCR clone calling, and kept in-frame beta chains. Each entry merges the rows of one CDR3 protein and shows their most common DNA and genes. The V and J calls were determined by TCRdb, not by the authors. For this sample the table gives over 750,000 distinct CDR3 sequences, of which approximately 25% were detected only once. The top ten clones comprise roughly a tenth of the sample.

These data also featured in a second study, about T cells of mothers and their children. As the second paper documents: Nine systemically healthy Caucasian individuals served as donors, namely three mothers together with their six children. cDNA synthesis consumed the entire amount of extracted RNA, loaded at 1.5 ug RNA in each 15 ul reaction. In the second PCR, the M1S primer introduced both the sample barcodes and 2-4 random nucleotides. More than 8 million TCR beta CDR3 reads were obtained from each mother, and 2.5 million to 3 million reads were obtained from each child. In both related and unrelated pairs, thymic selection shapes the output of TCR recombination in a similar way, with inherited differences having only a minor effect. Related mother-child pairs always showed normalized repertoire overlap that was slightly higher than in unrelated mother-child pairs, though the difference was never significant. Persistent microchimeric T cell clones were not detected, at a sensitivity of about 100 clones per million clonotypes. To look for features that set related mother-child pairs apart from unrelated individuals, the researchers ran deep NGS to compare the TCR beta repertoires of mothers and children. The mean age was roughly 40 +/- 4 years for the mothers and roughly 10 +/- 4 years for the children. After adapters were ligated using NEBNext reagents, the libraries underwent 100+100 nt paired-end sequencing on an Illumina HiSeq 2000. Mother and child libraries were prepared a month apart and sequenced in separate runs to prevent cross-contamination. For each donor, between roughly 450,000 and 2,200,000 distinct TCR beta clonotypes were identified. Naive TCR beta clonotypes were estimated from low-frequency clonotypes matched to each donor's FACS-determined naive share, without sorting.

The sequenced sample was blood. The sequence was collected from a boy between 10 and 17 years old in good health. The V and J segments used are TRBV6-5 and TRBJ2-1, and perhaps TRBD2 as D gene, on 5 matching bases. The DNA is TGTGCCAGCAGTTACTCACGAGGGAGTTTTCGGGGCAATGAGCAGTTCTTC. Its coded protein is CASSYSRGSFRGNEQFF.